This T cell receptor beta chain came from a study of T cells in localized non-small cell lung cancer. With regard to this clone: Its antigen remains unknown.

Using immunoSEQ multiplex PCR, the repertoire was profiled, and TCRdb retains in-frame clones only, with some absent. The table includes fewer than 30,000 clones, roughly 80% detected once. Study outcomes and limitations: Adjacent lung exhibited a median of about 57 among the 100 most abundant tumor clones. Uninvolved adjacent lung showed the highest T cell clonality, exceeding tumor. Because sequencing included only one region (of the tumor), heterogeneity remains possible. Greater T cell density in blood accompanied longer overall survival.

V was clipped by 3 bases and J by 9 bases, with 18 bases between them. From germline, CDR1 is LNHNV and CDR2 YYDKDF (reference sequence). The CDR3 extends over 15 amino acids. Sample: peripheral blood mononuclear cells, taken before any cancer treatment. This TCR came from a man between 40 and 70 years old with stage III lung adenocarcinoma. V gene TRBV15 combines with J gene TRBJ1-3; D perhaps matches TRBD1 (6 bases). The CDR3 sequence: CATSRAGGSRGTIYF. The CDR3 DNA reads as TGTGCCACCAGCAGGGCGGGGGGCTCCCGGGGCACCATATATTTT. Combining the CDR3 with reference TRBV15 and TRBJ1-3 gives the whole variable domain DAMVIQNPRYQVTQFGKPVTLSCSQTLNHNVMYWYQQKSSQAPKLLFHYYDKDFNNEADTPDNFQSRRPNTSFCFLDIRSPGLGDTAMYLCATSRAGGSRGTIYFGEGSWLTVV.